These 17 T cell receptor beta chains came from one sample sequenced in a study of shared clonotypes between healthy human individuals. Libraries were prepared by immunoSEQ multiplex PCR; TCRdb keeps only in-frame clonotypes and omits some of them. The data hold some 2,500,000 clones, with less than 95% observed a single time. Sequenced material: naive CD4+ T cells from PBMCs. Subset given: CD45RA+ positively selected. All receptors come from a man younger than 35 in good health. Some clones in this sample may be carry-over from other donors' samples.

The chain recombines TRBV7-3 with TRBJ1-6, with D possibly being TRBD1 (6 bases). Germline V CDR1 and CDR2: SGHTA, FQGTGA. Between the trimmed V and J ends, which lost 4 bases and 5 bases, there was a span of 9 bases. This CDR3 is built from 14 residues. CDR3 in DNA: TGTGCCAGCAGCTCGACAGGTGATAATTCACCCCTCCACTTT. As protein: CASSSTGDNSPLHF.

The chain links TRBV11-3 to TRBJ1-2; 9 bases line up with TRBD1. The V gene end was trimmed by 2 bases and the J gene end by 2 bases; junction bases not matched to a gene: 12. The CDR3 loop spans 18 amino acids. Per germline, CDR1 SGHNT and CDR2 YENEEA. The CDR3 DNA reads TGTGCCAGCAGCTTAATATTGATCCGGACAGGGGCAAACTATGGCTACACCTTC. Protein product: CASSLILIRTGANYGYTF.

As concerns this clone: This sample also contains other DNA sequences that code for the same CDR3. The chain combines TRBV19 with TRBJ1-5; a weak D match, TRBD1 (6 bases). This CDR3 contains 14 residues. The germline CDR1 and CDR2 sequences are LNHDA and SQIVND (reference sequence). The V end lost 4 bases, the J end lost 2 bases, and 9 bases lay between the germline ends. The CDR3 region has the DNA TGTGCCAGTAGTACAAACAGGGGCAATCAGCCCCAGCATTTT. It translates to CASSTNRGNQPQHF.

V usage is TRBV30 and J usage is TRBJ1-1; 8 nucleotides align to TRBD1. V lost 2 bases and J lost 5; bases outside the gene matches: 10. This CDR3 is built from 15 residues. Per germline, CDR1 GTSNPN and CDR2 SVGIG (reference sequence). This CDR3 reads CAWSRGQVRGTEAFF. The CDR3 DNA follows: TGTGCCTGGAGTAGGGGACAGGTAAGGGGGACTGAAGCTTTCTTT.

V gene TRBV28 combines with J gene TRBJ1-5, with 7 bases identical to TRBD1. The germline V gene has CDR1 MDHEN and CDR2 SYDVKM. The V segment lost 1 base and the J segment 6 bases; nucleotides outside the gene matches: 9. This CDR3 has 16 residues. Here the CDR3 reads CASSLYQPGGTQPQHF. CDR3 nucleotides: TGTGCCAGCAGTTTATATCAGCCAGGGGGAACTCAGCCCCAGCATTTT. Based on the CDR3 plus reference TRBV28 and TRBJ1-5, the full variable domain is DVKVTQSSRYLVKRTGEKVFLECVQDMDHENMFWYRQDPGLGLRLIYFSYDVKMKEKGDIPEGYSVSREKKERFSLILESASTNQTSMYLCASSLYQPGGTQPQHFGDGTRLSIL.

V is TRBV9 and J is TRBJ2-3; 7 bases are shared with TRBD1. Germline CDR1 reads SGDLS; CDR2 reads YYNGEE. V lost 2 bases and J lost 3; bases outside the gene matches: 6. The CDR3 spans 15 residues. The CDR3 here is CASSVVKQGTDTQYF. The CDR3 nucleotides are TGTGCCAGCAGCGTCGTAAAACAGGGGACAGATACGCAGTATTTT. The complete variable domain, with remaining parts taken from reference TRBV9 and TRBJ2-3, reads DSGVTQTPKHLITATGQRVTLRCSPRSGDLSVYWYQQSLDQGLQFLIQYYNGEERAKGNILERFSAQQFPDLHSELNLSSLELGDSALYFCASSVVKQGTDTQYFGPGTRLTVL.

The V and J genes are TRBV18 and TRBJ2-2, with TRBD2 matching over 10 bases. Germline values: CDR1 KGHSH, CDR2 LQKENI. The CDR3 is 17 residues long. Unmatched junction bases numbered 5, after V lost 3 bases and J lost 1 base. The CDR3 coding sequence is TGTGCCAGCTCACCTCGGACTAGCGGTATGAACACCGGGGAGCTGTTTTTT. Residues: CASSPRTSGMNTGELFF.

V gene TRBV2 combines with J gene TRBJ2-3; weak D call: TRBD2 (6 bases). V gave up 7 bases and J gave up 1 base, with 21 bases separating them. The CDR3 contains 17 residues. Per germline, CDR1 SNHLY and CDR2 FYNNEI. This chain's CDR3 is CASKGGGNLPGTDTQYF. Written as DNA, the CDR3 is TGTGCCAGCAAGGGTGGCGGGAACCTTCCCGGCACAGATACGCAGTATTTT. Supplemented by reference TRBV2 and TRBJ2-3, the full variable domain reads EPEVTQTPSHQVTQMGQEVILRCVPISNHLYFYWYRQILGQKVEFLVSFYNNEISEKSEIFDDQFSVERPDGSNFTLKIRSTKLEDSAMYFCASKGGGNLPGTDTQYFGPGTRLTVL.

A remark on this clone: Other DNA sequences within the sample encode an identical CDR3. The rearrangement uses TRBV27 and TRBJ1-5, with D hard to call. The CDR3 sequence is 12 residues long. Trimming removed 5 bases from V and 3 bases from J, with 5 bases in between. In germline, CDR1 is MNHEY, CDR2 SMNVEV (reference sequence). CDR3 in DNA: TGTGCCAGCAGTCCCCACAATCAGCCCCAGCATTTT. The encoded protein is CASSPHNQPQHF.

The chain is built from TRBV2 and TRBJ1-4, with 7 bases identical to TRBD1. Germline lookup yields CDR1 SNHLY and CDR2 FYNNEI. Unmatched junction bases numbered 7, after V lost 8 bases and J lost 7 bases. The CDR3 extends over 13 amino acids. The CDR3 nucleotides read TGTGCCAGCCAAGGGACAGAGGGTGAAAAACTGTTTTTT. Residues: CASQGTEGEKLFF. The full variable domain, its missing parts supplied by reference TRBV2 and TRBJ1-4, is EPEVTQTPSHQVTQMGQEVILRCVPISNHLYFYWYRQILGQKVEFLVSFYNNEISEKSEIFDDQFSVERPDGSNFTLKIRSTKLEDSAMYFCASQGTEGEKLFFGSGTQLSVL.

As DNA, the CDR3 is TGTGCCAGCAAGCCCCAGGGGCAGGCAGATACGCAGTATTTT. This gives the protein CASKPQGQADTQYF. This chain connects TRBV28 to TRBJ2-3; D is perhaps TRBD1 (6 bases). The CDR3 runs to 14 residues. V lost 7 bases, J lost 4 bases, and 15 bases lay in between. Germline-derived CDR1 and CDR2 are MDHEN and SYDVKM. Filled out from reference TRBV28 and TRBJ2-3, the complete variable domain reads DVKVTQSSRYLVKRTGEKVFLECVQDMDHENMFWYRQDPGLGLRLIYFSYDVKMKEKGDIPEGYSVSREKKERFSLILESASTNQTSMYLCASKPQGQADTQYFGPGTRLTVL.

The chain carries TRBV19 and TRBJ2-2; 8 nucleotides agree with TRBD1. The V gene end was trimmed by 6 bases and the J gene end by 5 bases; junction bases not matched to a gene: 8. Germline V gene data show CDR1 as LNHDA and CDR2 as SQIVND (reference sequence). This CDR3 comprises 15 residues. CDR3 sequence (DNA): TGTGCCAGTAGACCAACGACAGGGGTGACCGGGGAGCTGTTTTTT. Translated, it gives CASRPTTGVTGELFF.

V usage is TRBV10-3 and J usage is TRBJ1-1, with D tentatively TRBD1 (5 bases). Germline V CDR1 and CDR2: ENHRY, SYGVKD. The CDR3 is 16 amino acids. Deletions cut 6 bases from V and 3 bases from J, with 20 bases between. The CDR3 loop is CAISDGPNRGDTEAFF. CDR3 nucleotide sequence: TGTGCCATCAGCGATGGGCCCAACCGAGGGGACACTGAAGCTTTCTTT.

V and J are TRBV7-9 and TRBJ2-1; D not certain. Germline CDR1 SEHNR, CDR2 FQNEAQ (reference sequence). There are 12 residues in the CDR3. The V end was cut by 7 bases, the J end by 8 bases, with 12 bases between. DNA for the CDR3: TGTGCCAGCAACCACACAAATTATGAGCAGTTCTTC. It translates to CASNHTNYEQFF.

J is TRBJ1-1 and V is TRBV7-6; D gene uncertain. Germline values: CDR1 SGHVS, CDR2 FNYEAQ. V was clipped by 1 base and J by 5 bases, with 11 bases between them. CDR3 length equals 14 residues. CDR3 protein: CASSLGQVRTEAFF. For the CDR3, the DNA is TGTGCCAGCAGCTTAGGTCAGGTGAGGACTGAAGCTTTCTTT.

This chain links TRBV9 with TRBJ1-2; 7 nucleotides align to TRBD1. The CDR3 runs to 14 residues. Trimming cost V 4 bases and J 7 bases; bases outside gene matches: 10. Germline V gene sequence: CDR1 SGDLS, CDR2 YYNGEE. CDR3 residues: CASSSLDRVSGYTF. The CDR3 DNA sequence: TGTGCCAGCAGCTCACTCGACAGGGTATCTGGCTACACCTTC.

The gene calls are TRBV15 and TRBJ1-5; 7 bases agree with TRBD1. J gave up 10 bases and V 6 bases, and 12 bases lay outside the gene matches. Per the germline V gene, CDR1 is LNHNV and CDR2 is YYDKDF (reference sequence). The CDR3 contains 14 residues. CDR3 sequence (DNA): TGTGCCACCAGGGAGGGACAGCCGTATTACCCCCAGCATTTT. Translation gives CATREGQPYYPQHF.